A selection of T cell receptor beta chains follows, all from one sample in a study of blood T cell repertoires in COVID-19. The repertoire was sequenced with immunoSEQ multiplex PCR; TCRdb's copy has only in-frame clones and lacks some. This sample has approximately 220,000 clones, with around 87% found just once. Sequenced input: PBMCs or T cells enriched from blood (not recorded which). Receptors originate from a man aged 25 to 40 who had been exposed to COVID-19. Both conserved end residues are part of each CDR3. The D gene is left open where the match is weak. Not every row has a clone size; where given, it reads once, few, many or a size class.

CASSYLSGGSSYNEQFF TGTGCCAGCAGTTACTTATCCGGGGGGAGCTCCTACAATGAGCAGTTCTTC TRBJ2-1 TRBD2 NA TRBV6-2/TRBV6-3
CASRVATDTQYF TGTGCCAGCCGGGTAGCCACAGATACGCAGTATTTT TRBJ2-3 NA NA TRBV2
CAISAEGIEKLFF TGTGCCATCAGTGCTGAGGGTATTGAAAAACTGTTTTTT TRBJ1-4 NA NA TRBV10-3
CASSFAGDGYTF TGTGCCAGCAGCTTTGCGGGGGATGGCTACACCTTC TRBJ1-2 NA NA TRBV11-2
CASSTRLAETQYF TGCGCCAGCAGTACTAGGCTAGCGGAGACCCAGTACTTC TRBJ2-5 NA NA TRBV10-1
CASSLRGIGNEQFF TGCGCCAGCAGCCTCCGGGGGATAGGGAATGAGCAGTTCTTC TRBJ2-1 NA once TRBV5-1
CASSSIGWANTEAFF TGTGCCAGCAGCTCAATTGGGTGGGCCAACACTGAAGCTTTCTTT TRBJ1-1 NA NA TRBV7-2
CASSFPGGAANTGELFF TGTGCCAGCAGCTTCCCGGGTGGGGCGGCGAACACCGGGGAGCTGTTTTTT TRBJ2-2 NA NA TRBV5-4
CASSQDFLRLGGKETQYF TGTGCCAGCAGCCAAGATTTTTTACGGCTGGGGGGGAAGGAGACCCAGTACTTC TRBJ2-5 TRBD2 once TRBV3-1/TRBV3-2
CATSREGAGDYEQYF TGTGCCACCAGCAGAGAAGGGGCGGGGGACTACGAGCAGTACTTC TRBJ2-7 TRBD2 once TRBV15
CASSLQDSNTEAFF TGTGCCAGCAGCTTGCAGGACTCGAACACTGAAGCTTTCTTT TRBJ1-1 NA NA TRBV5-5
CASSYGLAGGEETQYF TGCGCCAGCAGCTACGGACTAGCGGGGGGAGAAGAGACCCAGTACTTC TRBJ2-5 TRBD2 NA TRBV5-1
CASSLEGATYNEQFF TGTGCCAGCAGCTTGGAGGGGGCTACCTACAATGAGCAGTTCTTC TRBJ2-1 NA NA TRBV7-3
CASSSGTSGGNEQFF TGTGCCAGCAGTTCCGGGACTAGCGGGGGAAATGAGCAGTTCTTC TRBJ2-1 TRBD2 NA TRBV7-9
CASEQTSSNQPQHF TGTGCCAGCGAACAGACAAGTAGCAATCAGCCCCAGCATTTT TRBJ1-5 NA NA TRBV6-5
CASSSRDRGMVRNFGEQFF TGTGCCAGCAGCTCCCGGGACAGGGGGATGGTTAGGAATTTCGGTGAGCAGTTCTTC TRBJ2-1 TRBD1 NA TRBV7-9
CASYSGGGTDTQYF TGTGCCAGCTATAGCGGGGGGGGCACAGATACGCAGTATTTT TRBJ2-3 TRBD2 NA TRBV7-6
CASSQLLTGKNEKLFF TGTGCCAGCAGTCAACTATTGACAGGGAAAAATGAAAAACTGTTTTTT TRBJ1-4 TRBD1 NA TRBV27
CASRDDRTFQETQYF TGTGCCAGCAGAGACGACAGGACCTTCCAAGAGACCCAGTACTTC TRBJ2-5 NA NA TRBV6-5
CASTLYLRSGGYTF TGTGCCAGCACGCTTTATCTTCGGTCCGGTGGCTACACCTTC TRBJ1-2 NA NA TRBV14
CASSPGRQESSTDTQYF TGTGCCAGCAGCCCGGGAAGACAGGAGAGTAGCACAGATACGCAGTATTTT TRBJ2-3 NA NA TRBV13
CASSQGGDEQFF TGTGCCAGCAGCCAGGGAGGCGATGAGCAGTTCTTC TRBJ2-1 NA once TRBV9
CASSYRTRGHNEQFF TGTGCCAGCAGTTACCGGACTAGAGGGCACAATGAGCAGTTCTTC TRBJ2-1 TRBD2 NA TRBV6-5
CASSPDREYQPQHF TGTGCCAGCAGCCCTGACAGGGAGTATCAGCCCCAGCATTTT TRBJ1-5 TRBD1 NA TRBV28
CASSPTGVSGETQYF TGTGCCAGCAGCCCGACAGGGGTTTCAGGGGAGACCCAGTACTTC TRBJ2-5 TRBD1 NA TRBV27
CASSLAPVGAGNEKLFF TGCGCCAGCAGCTTGGCGCCGGTTGGGGCAGGGAATGAAAAACTGTTTTTT TRBJ1-4 NA NA TRBV5-1
CASSVKRGVGTEAFF TGCGCCAGCAGCGTGAAAAGGGGTGTCGGCACTGAAGCTTTCTTT TRBJ1-1 NA NA TRBV5-1
CASREAGTTNQPQHF TGTGCCAGCAGAGAAGCCGGGACAACAAATCAGCCCCAGCATTTT TRBJ1-5 NA NA TRBV2
CASSQDSSTGNQPQHF TGTGCCAGCAGCCAAGACAGTAGCACAGGTAATCAGCCCCAGCATTTT TRBJ1-5 NA NA TRBV7-2
CASSYSGWNEKLFF TGTGCCAGCAGTTACTCGGGCTGGAATGAAAAACTGTTTTTT TRBJ1-4 NA NA TRBV6-5
CASSPESVRVWSQPQHF TGTGCCAGCTCACCGGAGTCGGTACGAGTTTGGAGTCAGCCCCAGCATTTT TRBJ1-5 NA NA TRBV18
CASSFGGETQYF TGTGCCAGCAGCTTTGGCGGAGAGACCCAGTACTTC TRBJ2-5 NA NA TRBV13
CASSPGQGNSPLHF TGTGCCAGCAGCCCCGGACAGGGTAACTCACCCCTCCACTTT TRBJ1-6 TRBD1 NA TRBV7-9
CASSYDTYEQYF TGTGCCAGCAGTTACGACACCTACGAGCAGTACTTC TRBJ2-7 NA NA TRBV7-9
CAISGLAGGINEQFF TGTGCCATCAGTGGTCTAGCGGGGGGGATCAATGAGCAGTTCTTC TRBJ2-1 TRBD2 once TRBV10-3
CASSLYGGTNYGYTF TGTGCCAGCAGCTTATATGGCGGTACTAACTATGGCTACACCTTC TRBJ1-2 NA NA TRBV7-3
CASSAAGAPYNEQFF TGTGCCAGCAGTGCGGCGGGGGCCCCCTACAATGAGCAGTTCTTC TRBJ2-1 NA NA TRBV2
CASSLTSDSYNEQFF TGCGCCAGCAGCTTGACCTCCGACAGCTACAATGAGCAGTTCTTC TRBJ2-1 NA NA TRBV5-1
CASSAPGGAYEQYF TGTGCCAGCAGCGCACCGGGGGGGGCTTACGAGCAGTACTTC TRBJ2-7 TRBD2 NA TRBV7-9